Sequencing of this TCR beta chain was carried out in a study of T cells in Graves' hyperthyroidism and ophthalmopathy. Findings of the study overall: Ophthalmopathy and stable hyperthyroidism were separated by a 13 V-J model.

Looked up from germline, CDR1 is SGHVS and CDR2 is FQNEAQ. With V trimmed by 5 bases and J by 5 bases, 14 bases remained unmatched. The CDR3 is 16 residues long. This clonotype was counted ten times or more. The target antigen is unknown. Template material for amplifying TCR beta CDR3 regions consisted of RNA transcripts. The HTBI primer set was used in a first-round RT-PCR of the TCR CDR3. TCRdb re-called the multiplex PCR reads with MiXCR, one entry per CDR3 protein. This sample carries hundreds of thousands of distinct CDR3 sequences, approximately 15% of them seen once, and the ten largest clones take roughly 3.5%.

The J gene is TRBJ2-7, the V gene TRBV7-8; TRBD2 aligns across 8 bases. Sequencing was carried out using blood. The TCR comes from a woman aged 40 to 55 with Graves' ophthalmopathy. The CDR3: CASSPQLAVAGNEQYF. CDR3 bases: TGTGCCAGCAGCCCGCAACTAGCGGTTGCAGGAAACGAGCAGTACTTC. Based on the CDR3 plus reference TRBV7-8 and TRBJ2-7, the full variable domain is GAGVSQSPRYKVAKRGQDVALRCDPISGHVSLFWYQQALGQGPEFLTYFQNEAQLDKSGLPSDRFFAERPEGSVSTLKIQRTQQEDSAVYLCASSPQLAVAGNEQYFGPGTRLTVT.